A single sample gave rise to the 19 T cell receptor beta chains below, sequenced in a study of T cell changes during pregnancy in multiple sclerosis. The repertoire was sequenced with immunoSEQ multiplex PCR; TCRdb's copy has only in-frame clones and lacks some. The sample has approximately 70,000 clones; roughly 90% are singletons. This sample comprised peripheral blood, obtained in the first trimester of pregnancy. The receptor source for this set is a female donor in good health, enrolled as a control in a pregnancy study.

This chain links TRBV6-5 with TRBJ2-7, with D possibly matching TRBD2 (5 bases). In germline, CDR1 is MNHEY, CDR2 SVGAGI. V was trimmed by 6 bases and J by 7 bases, leaving 13 bases between them. The CDR3 totals 12 residues. The CDR3 DNA is TGTGCCAGCAGAGACTTGACGGGGGAGCAGTACTTC. Its protein is CASRDLTGEQYF.

V is TRBV21-1 and J is TRBJ2-7; TRBD2 was called by the table and not checked on the DNA. TRBV21-1 corresponds to a pseudogene. CDR3 length: 14 amino acids. CDR3 loop: CASSIGLASYEQYF. The DNA of the CDR3 is TGTGCCAGCAGCATCGGACTAGCTAGTTACGAGCAGTACTTC.

CDR3 nucleotides: TGTGCCAGCAGCTTATTTCGGACAGGCTCCTACGAGCAGTACTTC. Amino acids: CASSLFRTGSYEQYF. The rearrangement joins TRBV7-9 to TRBJ2-7; 7 positions match TRBD1. CDR1 SEHNR and CDR2 FQNEAQ come from the germline V gene (reference sequence). J lost 0 bases, V lost 2 bases, and 4 bases had no gene match. The CDR3 runs to 15 residues.

This clone was seen just once. The chain couples TRBV28 to TRBJ2-7, with 10 positions matching TRBD1. Germline CDR1 MDHEN, CDR2 SYDVKM. The CDR3 has 14 amino acids. With V trimmed by 5 bases and J by 4 bases, 5 bases remained unmatched. This CDR3 reads CASSIPGQGYEQYF. CDR3 in DNA: TGTGCCAGCAGTATCCCGGGACAGGGGTACGAGCAGTACTTC.

This clone was observed a single time. The genes are TRBV7-2 and TRBJ2-3; D might be TRBD2 (5 bases). Looked up from germline, CDR1 is SGHTA and CDR2 is FQGNSA. The V end lost 1 base, the J end lost 4 bases, and 9 bases lay between the germline ends. There are 14 residues in the CDR3. This CDR3 reads CASSLGGPADTQYF. In DNA, the CDR3 is TGTGCCAGCAGCTTAGGCGGGCCCGCAGATACGCAGTATTTT.

The chain employs TRBV6-6 and TRBJ2-7; a weak D match, TRBD2 (5 bases). Germline V lookup: CDR1 MNHNY, CDR2 SVGAGI (reference sequence). This CDR3 is 14 amino acids long. The V end was cut by 6 bases, the J end by 3 bases, with 15 bases between. CDR3 coding DNA: TGTGCCAGCAGAGGGATCGGAGGCATCTACGAGCAGTACTTC. It yields the protein CASRGIGGIYEQYF.

The chain has TRBV2 and TRBJ2-2, with D possibly being TRBD1 (5 bases). The CDR3 contains 17 residues. CDR1 is SNHLY, CDR2 FYNNEI, per germline. V was cut by 6 bases and J by 5 bases, with 22 bases left in between. The CDR3 spells CASREFRALGRTGELFF. CDR3 DNA: TGTGCCAGCAGGGAGTTCAGGGCATTGGGTAGGACCGGGGAGCTGTTTTTT.

The chain carries TRBV11-2 and TRBJ2-7; a possible D gene is TRBD2 (5 bases). Germline V gene lookup returns CDR1 SGHAT and CDR2 FQNNGV. V gave up 5 bases and J gave up 5 bases, with 10 bases separating them. There are 12 residues in the CDR3. Here the CDR3 reads CASSPPRDEQYF. CDR3 in DNA: TGTGCCAGCAGCCCCCCGAGGGACGAGCAGTACTTC.

This rearrangement joins TRBV28 to TRBJ2-4; 10 positions agree with TRBD2. V shed 2 bases and J 0 bases; nucleotides not matched to a gene: 16. Looked up from germline, CDR1 is MDHEN and CDR2 is SYDVKM. The CDR3 extends over 21 amino acids. The CDR3 loop is CASSLPWPSGSMLGAKNIQYF. CDR3 coding DNA: TGTGCCAGCAGTTTACCTTGGCCTAGCGGGAGTATGTTGGGAGCCAAAAACATTCAGTACTTC.

This rearrangement joins TRBV9 to TRBJ1-3; 9 positions match TRBD1. CDR1 and CDR2 (germline): SGDLS, YYNGEE. Trimming took 3 bases from V and 2 from J; bases not matched to a gene: 3. The CDR3 extends over 15 amino acids. The CDR3 sequence: CASSARTGAGNTIYF. In DNA, the CDR3 is TGTGCCAGCAGCGCCCGGACAGGGGCTGGAAACACCATATATTTT.

V is TRBV28 and J is TRBJ2-3; 7 positions agree with TRBD2. Germline-derived CDR1 and CDR2 are MDHEN and SYDVKM. J gave up 1 base and V 6 bases, and 4 bases lay outside the gene matches. The CDR3 consists of 14 residues. The DNA for the CDR3 is TGTGCCAGCAGCCAACGGGGGGGCACAGATACGCAGTATTTT. Translated: CASSQRGGTDTQYF.

This chain links TRBV5-1 with TRBJ1-1, with TRBD1 as a possible D gene (6 bases). V was clipped by 3 bases and J by 12 bases, with 15 bases between them. The CDR3 runs to 12 residues. Germline V gives CDR1 SGHRS, CDR2 YFSETQ. CDR3 amino acids: CASSSLTRGTFF. As DNA, the CDR3 is TGCGCCAGCAGCTCCTTGACCAGGGGAACTTTCTTT.

The chain employs TRBV7-6 and TRBJ1-6; 8 bases agree with TRBD1. CDR3 size: 14 residues. The germline gives CDR1 SGHVS, CDR2 FNYEAQ. J lost 7 bases, V lost 4 bases, and 3 bases had no gene match. In DNA, the CDR3 is TGTGCCAGCAGCTACGGACAGGGAAATTCACCCCTCCACTTT. It encodes CASSYGQGNSPLHF.

The J gene is TRBJ2-7, the V gene TRBV5-5; D perhaps matches TRBD1 (8 bases). This CDR3 is built from 16 residues. From germline, CDR1 is SGHKS and CDR2 YYEKEE (reference sequence). Between the trimmed V and J ends, which lost 2 bases and 3 bases, there was a span of 18 bases. CDR3 nucleotide sequence: TGTGCCAGCAGCTTCGGACAGGGAGGGGATATCTACGAGCAGTACTTC. It is translated as CASSFGQGGDIYEQYF.

This clone appeared once. The rearrangement links TRBV18 to TRBJ1-2; 10 bases map to TRBD1. Per germline, CDR1 KGHSH and CDR2 LQKENI. J gave up 3 bases and V 4 bases, and 2 bases lay outside the gene matches. The CDR3 spans 14 residues. The DNA of the CDR3 is TGTGCCAGCTCACGAGGACAGGGGGACTATGGCTACACCTTC. Protein sequence: CASSRGQGDYGYTF.

The sample holds a few counts of this clone. This chain links TRBV7-2 with TRBJ2-3; 12 nucleotides align to TRBD2. The junction had 17 bases not matched to a gene; V was cut back by 0 bases and J by 4 bases. Germline values: CDR1 SGHTA, CDR2 FQGNSA. This CDR3 is 21 amino acids long. The CDR3 nucleotides are TGTGCCAGCAGCTTAGCCCGGGAACAAGCCCGGGCTAGCGGGAGGGCAGATACGCAGTATTTT. This codes for CASSLAREQARASGRADTQYF.

This clone was recorded once. V gene TRBV25-1 combines with J gene TRBJ1-5, with 8 bases fitting TRBD1. Germline trimming cut 4 bases from V and 5 bases from J; bases unmatched to any gene: 10. The CDR3 extends over 16 amino acids. Germline V gene sequence: CDR1 MGHDK, CDR2 SYGVNS. The CDR3 nucleotides are TGTGCCAGCAGTGGCCCTCCCGACAGGGGTCATCAGCCCCAGCATTTT. Amino acids: CASSGPPDRGHQPQHF.

DNA for the CDR3: TGTGCCAGCAGTACTTCCGGGACAGGGGATTCACCCCTCCACTTT. Translation: CASSTSGTGDSPLHF. The V call is TRBV6-6, the J call TRBJ1-6; TRBD1 matches 10 bases. V gave up 5 bases and J gave up 8 bases; unmatched junction bases: 6. Germline CDR1 and CDR2: MNHNY and SVGAGI (reference sequence). The CDR3 length is 15 residues.

This chain uses TRBV28 with TRBJ1-1; 7 bases match TRBD1. V shed 3 bases, J shed 5 bases, and the junction held 3 bases outside the gene matches. The CDR3 totals 13 residues. Germline V CDR1 and CDR2: MDHEN, SYDVKM. The CDR3 loop is CASSLTGRTEAFF. The CDR3 nucleotides are TGTGCCAGCAGTTTGACAGGGCGGACTGAAGCTTTCTTT.